Following are 4 T cell receptor beta chains from one sample sequenced in a study of PD-L1 blockade in urothelial cancer. Sequenced by immunoSEQ multiplex PCR; TCRdb stores in-frame clones only, minus some. This sample has around 56,000 clones, with approximately 86% found just once. The input for sequencing was PBMCs, taken around atezolizumab (anti-PD-L1) treatment. These receptors were obtained from a man over 45 with urothelial cancer.

V gene TRBV10-3 combines with J gene TRBJ2-7, with 8 bases identical to TRBD2. From germline, CDR1 is ENHRY and CDR2 SYGVKD. V lost 4 bases, J lost 0 bases, and 5 bases stayed unmatched. The CDR3 length is 15 residues. The DNA for the CDR3 is TGTGCCATCAGTGGATTAGCGGGAAGCTCCTACGAGCAGTACTTC. Its protein product is CAISGLAGSSYEQYF.

This chain connects TRBV7-9 to TRBJ1-2, with 8 bases aligning to TRBD1. CDR1 and CDR2 from the germline V gene are SEHNR and FQNEAQ (reference sequence). This CDR3 has 13 amino acids. Unmatched junction bases numbered 7, after V lost 5 bases and J lost 8 bases. The CDR3 coding sequence is TGTGCCAGCAGCACTACAGGGGGAGGAGGCTACACCTTC. Encoded protein: CASSTTGGGGYTF.

The chain carries TRBV10-1 and TRBJ2-2; 8 nucleotides align to TRBD1. Per the germline V gene, CDR1 is WNHNN and CDR2 is SYGVQD (reference sequence). This CDR3 has 18 amino acids. V dropped 0 bases and J dropped 6; count of bases not matched to a gene: 12. The CDR3 here is CASSESLAEDRDAGELFF. CDR3 bases: TGCGCCAGCAGTGAGTCTTTGGCCGAGGACAGGGATGCCGGGGAGCTGTTTTTT.

The chain couples TRBV7-2 to TRBJ2-7; 7 bases match TRBD2. V was clipped by 8 bases and J by 0 bases; unmatched bases: 10. This CDR3 spans 15 amino acids. CDR1 is SGHTA, CDR2 FQGNSA, per germline. The CDR3, as DNA: TGTGCCAGCCGAAGGACTAGATCGAGCTCCTACGAGCAGTACTTC. Protein sequence: CASRRTRSSSYEQYF. The full variable domain, with the rest looked up from reference TRBV7-2 and TRBJ2-7, is GAGVSQSPSNKVTEKGKDVELRCDPISGHTALYWYRQSLGQGLEFLIYFQGNSAPDKSGLPSDRFSAERTGGSVSTLTIQRTQQEDSAVYLCASRRTRSSSYEQYFGPGTRLTVT.